Sequencing of this TCR beta chain was carried out in a study of shared clonotypes between healthy human individuals. CD8 cells classed as naive were CD45RO-negative and positively selected for CCR7, excluding terminally differentiated effector memory CD45RA+ cells. Profiling relied on immunoSEQ multiplex PCR, and the TCRdb table lists in-frame clones only, not all of them. The sample shows 2 million to 2.5 million clones, about 94% of them seen only once. The clonotype comes from a man younger than 35 in good health. Input material: naive CD8+ T cells sorted from blood.

CDR3 sequence: CASSHWGSDRGWHEQYF. As DNA, the CDR3 is TGTGCCAGCTCCCACTGGGGCTCGGACAGGGGGTGGCACGAGCAGTACTTC. The rearrangement links TRBV5-6 to TRBJ2-7, with TRBD1 matching over 10 bases. V lost 7 bases, J lost 5 bases, and 18 bases stayed unmatched. In germline, CDR1 is SGHDT, CDR2 YYEEEE. This CDR3 is built from 17 residues.